A selection of T cell receptor beta chains follows, all from one sample in a study of blood T cell repertoires in COVID-19. Here immunoSEQ multiplex PCR was the method, and the copy in TCRdb shows in-frame clones only, minus some. Found here are 40,000 to 55,000 clones, about four fifths of them singletons; the top ten hold 4.4%. The sequenced material came from peripheral blood. The receptors were gathered from a man aged 45-60 years with active COVID-19. Each CDR3 is given with its conserved first and last residue. The D gene is left open where the match is weak. Clone size, where shown, is once, few, many, or a class for clones that have expanded.

D: TRBD1
V: TRBV6-2/TRBV6-3
J: TRBJ1-1
size: .
CDR3: CASSSRQGAEAFF
DNA: TGTGCCAGCAGTTCAAGACAGGGCGCTGAAGCTTTCTTT

D: TRBD2
V: TRBV18
J: TRBJ2-3
size: once
CDR3: CASSPRSGGLEYF
DNA: TGTGCCAGCTCACCTAGGTCGGGAGGCCTAGAGTATTTT

D: .
V: TRBV7-2
J: TRBJ1-2
size: .
CDR3: CASNFGVGNGYTF
DNA: TGTGCCAGTAACTTCGGGGTGGGAAATGGCTACACCTTC

D: .
V: TRBV2
J: TRBJ1-2
size: .
CDR3: CASNTGYGYTF
DNA: TGTGCCAGCAACACGGGCTATGGCTACACCTTC

D: .
V: TRBV2
J: TRBJ2-1
size: .
CDR3: CASSEALLLGGDEQFF
DNA: TGTGCCAGCAGTGAAGCGCTTCTCTTAGGCGGGGATGAGCAGTTCTTC

D: TRBD2
V: TRBV5-5
J: TRBJ2-5
size: once
CDR3: CASSPGVAGGQETQYF
DNA: TGTGCCAGCAGCCCCGGTGTAGCGGGGGGACAAGAGACCCAGTACTTC

D: .
V: TRBV6-4
J: TRBJ2-1
size: .
CDR3: CASRPSAGYNEQFF
DNA: TGTGCCAGCAGACCCTCGGCAGGGTACAATGAGCAGTTCTTC

D: .
V: TRBV21-1
J: TRBJ2-5
size: .
CDR3: CASTDRTSGQETQYF
DNA: TGTGCCAGCACCGATCGGACTAGCGGGCAAGAGACCCAGTACTTC

D: TRBD2
V: TRBV28
J: TRBJ2-5
size: .
CDR3: CASSLPRLAGAQETQYF
DNA: TGTGCCAGCAGTTTACCGAGACTAGCGGGGGCTCAAGAGACCCAGTACTTC

D: .
V: TRBV7-9
J: TRBJ1-3
size: .
CDR3: CASSPAGQVPGNTIYF
DNA: TGTGCCAGCAGCCCAGCGGGGCAGGTACCTGGAAACACCATATATTTT

D: .
V: TRBV7-8
J: TRBJ1-2
size: .
CDR3: CASSLAEINYGYTF
DNA: TGTGCCAGCAGCTTAGCCGAGATTAACTATGGCTACACCTTC

D: TRBD1
V: TRBV4-1
J: TRBJ2-7
size: .
CDR3: CASSQDYRGGEQYF
DNA: TGCGCCAGCAGCCAAGATTACAGGGGCGGCGAGCAGTACTTC

D: .
V: TRBV15
J: TRBJ2-7
size: .
CDR3: CATSRAGSYEQYF
DNA: TGTGCCACCAGCAGAGCCGGGAGCTACGAGCAGTACTTC

D: TRBD1
V: TRBV6-5
J: TRBJ1-2
size: .
CDR3: CASSRYRGEGYTF
DNA: TGTGCCAGCAGTCGGTACAGGGGGGAGGGCTACACCTTC

D: TRBD1
V: TRBV7-9
J: TRBJ2-4
size: .
CDR3: CASSLGTVLAKNIQYF
DNA: TGTGCCAGCAGCCTAGGGACAGTTCTAGCCAAAAACATTCAGTACTTC

D: TRBD2
V: TRBV11-1
J: TRBJ2-7
size: .
CDR3: CASSEGTSPLLEQYF
DNA: TGTGCCAGCAGCGAGGGGACTAGTCCGTTACTAGAGCAGTACTTC